The clone carrying this T cell receptor beta chain was seen only a few times. This entry comes from a study of blood T cell repertoires in COVID-19. Study-wide context: The United States, Italy and Spain provided the acute and convalescent COVID-19 samples. PBMCs, B-cell-depleted T cells, or T cells provided the cDNA or gDNA that made up the material.

Germline V CDR1 and CDR2: SGHVT, SQSDAQ. The CDR3 runs to 16 residues. The ends were cut back, 4 bases at V and 8 bases at J, with 23 bases in the middle. Original analysis: Amplified reference gene primers provided the basis for estimating nucleated cell counts. Here immunoSEQ multiplex PCR was the method, and the copy in TCRdb shows in-frame clones only, minus some. That table supplies the V and J calls and clone size; D and trimming were determined from the DNA. The table lists 25,000 to 30,000 clones, about 78% of them singletons. This clonotype originated in a boy between 2 and 10 years old with active or convalescent COVID-19. The rearrangement links TRBV7-4 to TRBJ1-2; D possibly corresponds to TRBD1 (5 bases). Sequences were obtained from peripheral blood. In DNA form, the CDR3 reads TGTGCCAGCAGCTCGCCGGGCCTCGGGCCGGGGGAGGGCTACACCTTC. Its translation: CASSSPGLGPGEGYTF.